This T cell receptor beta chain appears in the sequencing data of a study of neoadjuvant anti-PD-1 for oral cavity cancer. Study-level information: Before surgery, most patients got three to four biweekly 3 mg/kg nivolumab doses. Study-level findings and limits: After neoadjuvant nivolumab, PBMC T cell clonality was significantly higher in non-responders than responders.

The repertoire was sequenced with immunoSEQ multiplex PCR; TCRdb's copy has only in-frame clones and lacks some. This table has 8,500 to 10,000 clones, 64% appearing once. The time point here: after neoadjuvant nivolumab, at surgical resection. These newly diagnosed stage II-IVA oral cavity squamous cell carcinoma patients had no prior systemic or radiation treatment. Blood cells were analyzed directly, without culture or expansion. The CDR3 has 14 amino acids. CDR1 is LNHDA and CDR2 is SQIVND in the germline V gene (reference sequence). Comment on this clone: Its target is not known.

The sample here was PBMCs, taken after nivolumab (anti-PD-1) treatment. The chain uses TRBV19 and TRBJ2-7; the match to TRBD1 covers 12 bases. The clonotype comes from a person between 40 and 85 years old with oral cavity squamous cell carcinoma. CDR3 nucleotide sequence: TGTGCTTGTTCCGGGACAGGGGGCGTATACGAGCAGTACTTC. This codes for CACSGTGGVYEQYF.